The present entry profiles one T cell receptor beta chain with its context. Its matching antigen is unknown. This specimen belongs to a study of cytomegalovirus exposure and HLA in healthy donors. Whole-study context: Tens of millions of unique TCR sequences came from HLA-typed donors in an early release. General study points: Later analysis reportedly placed an Asian-associated ancestry cluster below the roughly 640-donor mean in N-insertions. Among CMV-associated TCR beta chains, most appeared HLA-restricted in a later analysis. The authors listed around 150 TCR beta chains as cytomegalovirus-associated.

PCR used 60 Vbeta primers and 13 Jbeta primers. Assay: immunoSEQ multiplex PCR; the TCRdb copy retains only in-frame clones and omits some. This sample's table has some 55,000 clones. The TCR comes from a young man in good health and CMV-seropositive. Sequenced input: PBMCs.

Here the CDR3 reads CASSVATSGTYNEQFF. The CDR3 coding sequence is TGTGCCAGCAGCGTCGCGACTAGCGGGACCTACAATGAGCAGTTCTTC. This sequence joins TRBV9 and TRBJ2-1; 11 nucleotides agree with TRBD2. V dropped 2 bases and J dropped 2; count of bases not matched to a gene: 3. Germline-derived CDR1 and CDR2 are SGDLS and YYNGEE. The CDR3 sequence is 16 residues long.